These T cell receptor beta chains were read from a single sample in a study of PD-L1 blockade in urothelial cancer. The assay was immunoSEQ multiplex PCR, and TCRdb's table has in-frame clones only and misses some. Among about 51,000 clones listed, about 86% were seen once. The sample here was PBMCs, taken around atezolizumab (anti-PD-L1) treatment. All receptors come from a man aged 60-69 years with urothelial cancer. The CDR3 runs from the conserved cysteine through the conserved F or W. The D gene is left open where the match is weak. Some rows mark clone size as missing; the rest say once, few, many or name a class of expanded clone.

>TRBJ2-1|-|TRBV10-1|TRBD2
TGCGCCAGCAGCAATAGCGGGAAAATCAATGAGCAGTTCTTC
CASSNSGKINEQFF
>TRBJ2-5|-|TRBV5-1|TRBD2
TGCGCCAGCAGCTTGGCGGCGGGGGGCCAAGAGACCCAGTACTTC
CASSLAAGGQETQYF
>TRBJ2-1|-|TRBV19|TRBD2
TGTGCCAGTAGACCAGGGACTAGCGGAAACAATGAGCAGTTCTTC
CASRPGTSGNNEQFF
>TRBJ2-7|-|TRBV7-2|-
TGTGCCAGCAGCTTAGGAGGTCCGCTAGGCGAGCAGTACTTC
CASSLGGPLGEQYF
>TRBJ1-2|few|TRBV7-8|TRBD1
TGTGCCAGCAGCGGCGGGACAGGGGGCCCTGGCTACACCTTC
CASSGGTGGPGYTF
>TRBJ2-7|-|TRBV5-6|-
TGTGCCAGCAGCTTGGTCAGGGGCGAGCAGTACTTC
CASSLVRGEQYF
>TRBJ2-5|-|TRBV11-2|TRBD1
TGTGCCAGCAGCCCCATTGACAGGGGGCGTTTTCGGGAGACCCAGTACTTC
CASSPIDRGRFRETQYF
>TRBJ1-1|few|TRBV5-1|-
TGCGCCAGCAGCTCCTCAGGGTATGGGAACACTGAAGCTTTCTTT
CASSSSGYGNTEAFF
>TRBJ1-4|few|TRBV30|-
TGTGCCTCCACCAGGGCTGCTAATGAAAAACTGTTTTTT
CASTRAANEKLFF
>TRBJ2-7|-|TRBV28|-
TGTGCCAGCAGTTCCACAACCTACGAGCAGTACTTC
CASSSTTYEQYF
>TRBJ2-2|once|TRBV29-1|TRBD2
TGCAGCGTTGATAGCGGGTTCGGCACCGGGGAGCTGTTTTTT
CSVDSGFGTGELFF
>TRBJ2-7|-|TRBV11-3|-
TGTGCCAGCAGCTTAGGCATGATCGGGGGTAGCGAGCAGTACTTC
CASSLGMIGGSEQYF
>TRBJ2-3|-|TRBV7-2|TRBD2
TGTGCCAGCAGCTTAAATCAGGCGGGGGGGCTCGATACGCAGTATTTT
CASSLNQAGGLDTQYF
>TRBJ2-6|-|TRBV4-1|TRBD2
TGCGCCAGCAGCGGACAAGGGAGGGTACCGTTAGGCTCTGGGGCCAACGTCCTGACTTTC
CASSGQGRVPLGSGANVLTF
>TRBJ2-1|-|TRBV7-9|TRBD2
TGTGCCAGCAGCGGACTAGCGGAGTCTCGCAATGAGCAGTTCTTC
CASSGLAESRNEQFF
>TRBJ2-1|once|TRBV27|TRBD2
TGTGCCAGCAGCTCCCGTTCCGGGACTAGAGTTAATGAGCAGTTCTTC
CASSSRSGTRVNEQFF
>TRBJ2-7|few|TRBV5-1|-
TGCGCCAGCAGCTTGGTCCGGGGTCGTAACTACGAGCAGTACTTC
CASSLVRGRNYEQYF
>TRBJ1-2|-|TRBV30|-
TGTGCCTGGACTCGGGGGTCCTATGGCTACACCTTC
CAWTRGSYGYTF
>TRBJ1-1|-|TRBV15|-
TGTGCCACCAGCAGGGGATGGGGAGCTAACACTGAAGCTTTCTTT
CATSRGWGANTEAFF
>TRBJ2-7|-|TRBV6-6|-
TGTGCCAGCAGTCCAGCGGTGGAACTTTACGAGCAGTACTTC
CASSPAVELYEQYF
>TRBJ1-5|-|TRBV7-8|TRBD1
TGTGCCAGCAGCCCGGGGACAGGGGGCCGTCCTAGCAATCAGCCCCAGCATTTT
CASSPGTGGRPSNQPQHF
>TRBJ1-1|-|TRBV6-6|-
TGTGCCAGCAACCCAGGGGCGAACACTGAAGCTTTCTTT
CASNPGANTEAFF
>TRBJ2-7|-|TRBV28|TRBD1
TGTGCCAGCAGTTTAACCGGACAGGCTCGGGGTAAGCAGTACTTC
CASSLTGQARGKQYF
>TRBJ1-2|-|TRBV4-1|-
TGCGCCAGCAGCCCCCTGGGGAGACACTATGGCTACACCTTC
CASSPLGRHYGYTF
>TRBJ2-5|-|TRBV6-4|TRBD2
TGTGCCAGCAGTGAGTCTCGCGGGGGATTGTACTTC
CASSESRGGLYF
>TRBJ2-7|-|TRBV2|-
TGTGCCAGTTTCGCCGGAGCTCGGTTCGAGCAGTACTTC
CASFAGARFEQYF
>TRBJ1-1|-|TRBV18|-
TGTGCCAGCTCACAACAAGAAAACACTGAAGCTTTCTTT
CASSQQENTEAFF
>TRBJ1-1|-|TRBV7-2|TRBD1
TGTGCCAGCAGCTACAAGGGACAGGGGGCTGAAGCTTTCTTT
CASSYKGQGAEAFF
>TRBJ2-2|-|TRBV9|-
TGTGCCAGCAGCGTAAGCATTATCGGGGGTCACACCGGGGAGCTGTTTTTT
CASSVSIIGGHTGELFF
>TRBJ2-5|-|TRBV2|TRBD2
TGTGCCAGCCAGAGACTAGCGGCACAAGAGACCCAGTACTTC
CASQRLAAQETQYF
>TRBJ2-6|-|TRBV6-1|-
TGTGCCAGCAGTGCGGAAGACGGGGGGGCCAACGTCCTGACTTTC
CASSAEDGGANVLTF
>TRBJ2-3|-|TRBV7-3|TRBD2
TGTGCCAGCAGCTTGCTGGGGATACAGCGGGGGAGATACACAGATACGCAGTATTTT
CASSLLGIQRGRYTDTQYF
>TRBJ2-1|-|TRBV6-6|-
TGTGCCAGCAGTGCGGGACGCCCGAATTACAATGAGCAGTTCTTC
CASSAGRPNYNEQFF
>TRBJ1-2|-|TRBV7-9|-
TGTGCCAGCAGCTTAGACCAGGGGTTCTATGGCTACACCTTC
CASSLDQGFYGYTF
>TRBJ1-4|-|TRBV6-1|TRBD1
TGTGCCAGCAGTAACCGGGACAGAGGGGAAAAACTGTTTTTT
CASSNRDRGEKLFF
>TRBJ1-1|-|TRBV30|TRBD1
TGTGCCTGGGAAAAGGACAGGACTTTTAACACTGAAGCTTTCTTT
CAWEKDRTFNTEAFF
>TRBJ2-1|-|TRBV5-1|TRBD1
TGCGCCAGCAGCTTCCGGGACAGGTATTTAGATGAGCAGTTCTTC
CASSFRDRYLDEQFF
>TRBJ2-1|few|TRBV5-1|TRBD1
TGCGCCAGCAGCTTGGGACCGACAGGGAGCTCCTACAATGAGCAGTTCTTC
CASSLGPTGSSYNEQFF
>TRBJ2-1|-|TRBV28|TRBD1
TGTGCCAGCCACAGGGGGGCCGGGAATGAGCAGTTCTTC
CASHRGAGNEQFF
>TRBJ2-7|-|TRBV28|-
TGTGCCAGCAGTTCAGCCCCGGGGAACCTATACGAGCAGTACTTC
CASSSAPGNLYEQYF
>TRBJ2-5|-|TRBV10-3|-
TGTGCCATCAGTGAGGGGACAAGCCAAGAGACCCAGTACTTC
CAISEGTSQETQYF
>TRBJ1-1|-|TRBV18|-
TGTGCCAGCTCAACGGGTTTCGTGAGGGTGAACACTGAAGCTTTCTTT
CASSTGFVRVNTEAFF
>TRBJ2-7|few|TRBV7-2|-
TGTGCCAGCAGCTTAGTCGCACAGGACTACGAGCAGTACTTC
CASSLVAQDYEQYF
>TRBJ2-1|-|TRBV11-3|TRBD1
TGTGCCAGCAGGCCCGGGACAGGGAGAGATGAGCAGTTCTTC
CASRPGTGRDEQFF
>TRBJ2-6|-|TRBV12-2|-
TGTGCAAGTCGCTTAGTTCGGACAGACAGAAGTTGGGAATCCTCTGGGGCCAACGTCCTGACTTTC
CASRLVRTDRSWESSGANVLTF
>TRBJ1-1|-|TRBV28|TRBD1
TGTGCCAGCAGTTTATTCGGTGCAGGGGGATTAGGCACTGAAGCTTTCTTT
CASSLFGAGGLGTEAFF
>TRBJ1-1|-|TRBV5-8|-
TGTGCCAGCAGCTGGGGGGGGGCTGGGAACACTGAAGCTTTCTTT
CASSWGGAGNTEAFF
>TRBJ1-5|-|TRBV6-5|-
TGTGCCAGCAGTCAACAGGGTTATAGCAATCAGCCCCAGCATTTT
CASSQQGYSNQPQHF
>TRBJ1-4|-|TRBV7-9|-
TGTGCCAGCAGCTTAGCCCAGGGGCAAGGGGAAAAACTGTTTTTT
CASSLAQGQGEKLFF
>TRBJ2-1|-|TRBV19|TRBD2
TGTGCCAGTAGTCCGCGGGGGGACCTCTACAATGAGCAGTTCTTC
CASSPRGDLYNEQFF
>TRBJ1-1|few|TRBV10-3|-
TGTGCCACGTTAAGGGGAAGACCTGAGAACACTGAAGCTTTCTTT
CATLRGRPENTEAFF
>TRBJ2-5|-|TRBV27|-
TGTGCCAGCAGTTTCAGAGGGGGCCAAGAGACCCAGTACTTC
CASSFRGGQETQYF
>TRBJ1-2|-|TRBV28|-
TGTGCCAGCAGTCGTATTCATGGAGATGGCTACACCTTC
CASSRIHGDGYTF
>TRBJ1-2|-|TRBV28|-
TGTGCCAGCAGTTTATTAAGTAGACCCCAGGCGAGCTACACCTTC
CASSLLSRPQASYTF
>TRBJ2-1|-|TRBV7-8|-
TGTGCCAGCAGCTGGGACTCATCTCGGTGGCAGTTCTTC
CASSWDSSRWQFF
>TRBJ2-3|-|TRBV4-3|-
TGCGCCAGCAGCATGGGGGGGGCGGGCACAGATACGCAGTATTTT
CASSMGGAGTDTQYF